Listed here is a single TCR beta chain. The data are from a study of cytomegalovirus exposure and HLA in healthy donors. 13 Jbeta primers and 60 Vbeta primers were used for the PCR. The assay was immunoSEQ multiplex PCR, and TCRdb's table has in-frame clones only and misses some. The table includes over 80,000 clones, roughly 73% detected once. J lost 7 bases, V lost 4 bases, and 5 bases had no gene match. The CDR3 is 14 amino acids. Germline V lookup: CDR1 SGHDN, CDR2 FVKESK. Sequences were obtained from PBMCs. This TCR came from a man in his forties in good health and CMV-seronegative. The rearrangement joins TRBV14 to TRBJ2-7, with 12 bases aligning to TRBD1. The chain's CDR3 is CASSPRDRGLEQYF. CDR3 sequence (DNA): TGTGCCAGCAGCCCCCGGGACAGGGGGCTTGAGCAGTACTTC. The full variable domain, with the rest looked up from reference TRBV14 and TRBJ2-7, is EAGVTQFPSHSVIEKGQTVTLRCDPISGHDNLYWYRRVMGKEIKFLLHFVKESKQDESGMPNNRFLAERTGGTYSTLKVQPAELEDSGVYFCASSPRDRGLEQYFGPGTRLTVT.